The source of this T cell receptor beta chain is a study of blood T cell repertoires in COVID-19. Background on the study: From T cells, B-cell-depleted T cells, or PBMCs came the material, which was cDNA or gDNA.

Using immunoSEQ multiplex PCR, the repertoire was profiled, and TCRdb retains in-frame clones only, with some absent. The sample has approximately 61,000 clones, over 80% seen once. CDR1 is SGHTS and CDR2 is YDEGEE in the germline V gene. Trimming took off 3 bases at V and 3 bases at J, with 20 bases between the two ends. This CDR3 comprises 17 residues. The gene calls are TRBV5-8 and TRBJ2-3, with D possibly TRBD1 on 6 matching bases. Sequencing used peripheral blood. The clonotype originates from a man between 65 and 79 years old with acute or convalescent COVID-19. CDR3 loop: CASSWGTRPWGTDTQYF. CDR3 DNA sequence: TGTGCCAGCAGCTGGGGGACAAGACCGTGGGGGACAGATACGCAGTATTTT. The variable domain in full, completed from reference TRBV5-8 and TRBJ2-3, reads EAGVTQSPTHLIKTRGQQATLRCSPISGHTSVYWYQQALGLGLQFLLWYDEGEERNRGNFPPRFSGRQFPNYSSELNVNALELEDSALYLCASSWGTRPWGTDTQYFGPGTRLTVL.